Listed below are T cell receptor beta chains from one sample, sequenced in a study of blood T cell repertoires in COVID-19. The method was immunoSEQ multiplex PCR; TCRdb's version includes in-frame clones alone and lacks a portion of them. Counted here are 150,000 to 190,000 clones, roughly four fifths occurring once; the ten biggest clones make up around 3.4%. The sequencing input was peripheral blood. These receptors were obtained from an elderly woman with acute or convalescent COVID-19. Each CDR3 is given with its conserved first and last residue. D genes are given only for firm matches. Clone size is shown for a subset of rows, as once, few, many or a class of expanded clone.

J gene	D gene	V gene	clone size	CDR3 DNA	CDR3 protein
TRBJ1-2	TRBD1	TRBV10-2	-	TGCGCCAGCAGTGAGTCGAGGGGGCAGGTCGATGGCTACACCTTC	CASSESRGQVDGYTF
TRBJ1-2	-	TRBV30	-	TGTGCCTTCGGGGGGGGAGATAGATATGGCTACACCTTC	CAFGGGDRYGYTF
TRBJ1-4	-	TRBV5-4	-	TGTGCCAGCAGCTTGAGGGGTAATGAAAAACTGTTTTTT	CASSLRGNEKLFF
TRBJ1-1	-	TRBV27	-	TGTGCCAGCAGTTTAAGGGACACTTCGAACACTGAAGCTTTCTTT	CASSLRDTSNTEAFF
TRBJ1-2	TRBD1	TRBV29-1	few	TGCAGCGTGAACAGGGGCCCCAACTATGGCTACACCTTC	CSVNRGPNYGYTF
TRBJ1-1	-	TRBV27	-	TGTGCCAGCAGGCGACAGGAGAACACTGAAGCTTTCTTT	CASRRQENTEAFF
TRBJ1-6	-	TRBV19	few	TGTGCCAGTACCCCGGACAGTACAATCACCTATAATTCACCCCTCCACTTT	CASTPDSTITYNSPLHF
TRBJ2-3	TRBD2	TRBV10-3	-	TGTGCCATCAGTGTACTAGCGATTAGCACAGATACGCAGTATTTT	CAISVLAISTDTQYF
TRBJ1-4	-	TRBV5-1	-	TGCGCCAGCAGCCTTACAGGTTCTCCTAATGAAAAACTGTTTTTT	CASSLTGSPNEKLFF
TRBJ2-7	TRBD1	TRBV6-5	-	TGTGCCAGCAGTTACGACAGGGAACACTACGAGCAGTACTTC	CASSYDREHYEQYF
TRBJ1-1	TRBD1	TRBV5-1	-	TGCGCCAGCAGCGTAGGACAGGAAGTGAACACTGAAGCTTTCTTT	CASSVGQEVNTEAFF
TRBJ2-5	-	TRBV11-2	once	TGTGCCAGCAGCGAGACTAATCTAGGGTCCGGGACCCAGTACTTC	CASSETNLGSGTQYF
TRBJ1-4	TRBD1	TRBV9	-	TGTGCCAGCAGCGGACAGGGTTTTGGTAATGAAAAACTGTTTTTT	CASSGQGFGNEKLFF
TRBJ2-5	-	TRBV27	-	TGTGCCAGCAGTTTTAGCCCTCCTGAGACCCAGTACTTC	CASSFSPPETQYF
TRBJ2-3	-	TRBV29-1	-	TGCAGCGTTGACGGAGATACGCAGTATTTT	CSVDGDTQYF
TRBJ1-5	TRBD1	TRBV7-2	-	TGTGCCAGCAGCTTAACAGGGGACGTGTTTAAGCCCCAGCATTTT	CASSLTGDVFKPQHF
TRBJ2-1	TRBD2	TRBV6-2/TRBV6-3	-	TGTGCCAGCAGTTACCTGAGCGGGGGGGCCACGAATGAGCAGTTCTTC	CASSYLSGGATNEQFF
TRBJ2-3	-	TRBV6-6	-	TGTGCCAGCAGTATTCCGGGGGTTGGTACGCAGTATTTT	CASSIPGVGTQYF